The entry below describes one TCR beta chain. Its antigen is not identified. This specimen belongs to a study of PD-1 blockade in mismatch repair-deficient tumors. Study-wide context: All were previously treated, progressing patients with some twelve mismatch repair-deficient cancer types.

Some clones are missing from TCRdb's copy, which holds only in-frame ones; the method was immunoSEQ multiplex PCR. The top ten hold around 6.5% of the sample, which has some 100,000 clones, under 90% seen once. Study-wide findings and caveats: Tumor-resident clones, often undetectable pretreatment in blood, expanded then contracted after pembrolizumab.

Germline V gene sequence: CDR1 SGHRS, CDR2 YFSETQ. V lost 4 bases and J lost 1, with 18 bases in between. The CDR3 sequence is 16 residues long. The receptor comes from an adult with mismatch repair-deficient cancer. The V and J genes are TRBV5-1 and TRBJ2-7, with a weak D call TRBD2 (6 bases). The material was peripheral blood, obtained 30 to 36 weeks after starting pembrolizumab. CDR3: CASSMGGVTSSYEQYF. In DNA form, the CDR3 reads TGCGCCAGCAGCATGGGCGGGGTCACTTCTTCCTACGAGCAGTACTTC. The full variable domain, completed using reference TRBV5-1 and TRBJ2-7, is KAGVTQTPRYLIKTRGQQVTLSCSPISGHRSVSWYQQTPGQGLQFLFEYFSETQRNKGNFPGRFSGRQFSNSRSEMNVSTLELGDSALYLCASSMGGVTSSYEQYFGPGTRLTVT.